A single sample gave rise to the 22 T cell receptor beta chains below, sequenced in a study of CD8+ T cells in alopecia areata. Stated treatment: oral pan-JAK inhibitor, 5-10 mg twice daily. The sequencing template was cDNA reverse transcribed from extracted RNA. Sequenced by immunoSEQ multiplex PCR; TCRdb stores in-frame clones only, minus some. This sample yields approximately 280,000 clones, of which about 62% are seen a single time; approximately 1.7% belongs to the top ten. The input for sequencing was CD4+ T cells sorted from blood, taken at week 24, from a patient treated with tofacitinib. These receptors originate from a human donor with alopecia areata.

V usage is TRBV4-2 and J usage is TRBJ1-2, with a possible D match to TRBD1 (6 bases). V lost 0 bases, J lost 8 bases, and 16 bases lay in between. The CDR3 totals 15 residues. Germline V gene sequence: CDR1 LGHNA, CDR2 YNFKEQ. This CDR3 is CASSQDSAGDQGYTF. The CDR3 nucleotides are TGTGCCAGCAGCCAAGATTCCGCAGGGGATCAGGGCTACACCTTC.

The chain uses TRBV5-6 and TRBJ2-1, with 7 bases fitting TRBD1. In germline, CDR1 is SGHDT, CDR2 YYEEEE. The V and J ends lost 4 bases and 7 bases, in that order; junction bases with no gene match: 14. The CDR3 length is 16 residues. The CDR3 DNA follows: TGTGCCAGCAGCCCGAGGGGGCAGGTTAGAATGAATGAGCAGTTCTTC. Residues: CASSPRGQVRMNEQFF. Supplemented by reference TRBV5-6 and TRBJ2-1, the full variable domain reads DAGVTQSPTHLIKTRGQQVTLRCSPKSGHDTVSWYQQALGQGPQFIFQYYEEEERQRGNFPDRFSGHQFPNYSSELNVNALLLGDSALYLCASSPRGQVRMNEQFFGPGTRLTVL.

Only one count was recorded for this clone. V is TRBV11-2 and J is TRBJ2-7; maybe TRBD1 (6 bases). This CDR3 is built from 15 residues. V lost 5 bases and J lost 2, with 16 bases in between. Germline V gene lookup returns CDR1 SGHAT and CDR2 FQNNGV. In DNA, the CDR3 is TGTGCCAGCAGCCATATACAGGGTGAGGCCTACGAGCAGTACTTC. Its translation is CASSHIQGEAYEQYF.

V and J are TRBV27 and TRBJ1-4; 7 nucleotides align to TRBD1. The CDR3 contains 16 residues. V lost 5 bases and J lost 2; bases outside the gene matches: 8. Germline loops: CDR1 MNHEY, CDR2 SMNVEV (reference sequence). As DNA, the CDR3 is TGTGCCAGCAGTGTAAGACCGGGACAGACTAATGAAAAACTGTTTTTT. The encoded protein is CASSVRPGQTNEKLFF.

V and J are TRBV2 and TRBJ2-3, with 12 nucleotides matching TRBD2. This CDR3 has 13 residues. Germline values: CDR1 SNHLY, CDR2 FYNNEI. J gave up 3 bases and V 9 bases, and 1 base lay outside the gene matches. CDR3 protein: CARGTSGTDTQYF. As DNA, the CDR3 is TGTGCCAGGGGGACTAGCGGGACAGATACGCAGTATTTT.

This clone was counted between two and nine times. This chain joins TRBV27 and TRBJ2-7, with D perhaps assigned TRBD1 or TRBD2 (5 bases each). V was cut by 5 bases and J by 7 bases, with 15 bases left in between. In germline, CDR1 is MNHEY, CDR2 SMNVEV (reference sequence). The CDR3 extends over 13 amino acids. CDR3 sequence (DNA): TGTGCCAGCAGTCCGGGACGCCAGCAGGAGCAGTACTTC. Amino acid sequence: CASSPGRQQEQYF.

The chain uses TRBV30 and TRBJ1-3; the match to TRBD1 covers 8 bases. Per germline, CDR1 GTSNPN and CDR2 SVGIG (reference sequence). V dropped 2 bases and J dropped 0; count of bases not matched to a gene: 6. The CDR3 runs to 16 residues. CDR3 nucleotide sequence: TGTGCCTGGAGTAGACAGGGGACAAGCTCTGGAAACACCATATATTTT. Translation: CAWSRQGTSSGNTIYF.

This clone was observed a handful of times. V is TRBV7-2 and J is TRBJ1-2; D unresolved. This CDR3 has 15 amino acids. The germline gives CDR1 SGHTA, CDR2 FQGNSA. The germline V and J ends were trimmed by 1 base and 2 bases, with 11 bases remaining between them. DNA for the CDR3: TGTGCCAGCAGCTTAGGTGGCTCGGGCAACTATGGCTACACCTTC. This translates into CASSLGGSGNYGYTF.

V gene TRBV9 combines with J gene TRBJ2-1, with TRBD2 matching over 7 bases. The CDR3 covers 15 residues. The junction had 4 bases not matched to a gene; V was cut back by 0 bases and J by 4 bases. The germline CDR1 and CDR2 sequences are SGDLS and YYNGEE. CDR3 in amino acids: CASSVVGGKYNEQFF. DNA for the CDR3: TGTGCCAGCAGCGTAGTCGGGGGGAAGTACAATGAGCAGTTCTTC. Filled out from reference TRBV9 and TRBJ2-1, the complete variable domain reads DSGVTQTPKHLITATGQRVTLRCSPRSGDLSVYWYQQSLDQGLQFLIQYYNGEERAKGNILERFSAQQFPDLHSELNLSSLELGDSALYFCASSVVGGKYNEQFFGPGTRLTVL.

This clone was observed a few times. The chain uses TRBV6-5 and TRBJ1-1; the match to TRBD1 covers 7 bases. V shed 5 bases, J shed 6 bases, and the junction held 9 bases outside the gene matches. The CDR3 consists of 14 residues. Looked up from germline, CDR1 is MNHEY and CDR2 is SVGAGI. CDR3 sequence (DNA): TGTGCCAGCAGTACGACAGGGATGAAGGCTGAAGCTTTCTTT. It translates to CASSTTGMKAEAFF.

V usage is TRBV5-6 and J usage is TRBJ2-3, with D possibly TRBD1 on 5 matching bases. CDR1 SGHDT and CDR2 YYEEEE come from the germline V gene. The CDR3 covers 15 residues. Trimming took 4 bases from V and 2 from J, leaving 14 bases between them. DNA of the CDR3: TGTGCCAGCAGCCGGGTAGACAGATACACAGATACGCAGTATTTT. It is translated as CASSRVDRYTDTQYF. The whole variable domain, filled in from reference TRBV5-6 and TRBJ2-3, reads DAGVTQSPTHLIKTRGQQVTLRCSPKSGHDTVSWYQQALGQGPQFIFQYYEEEERQRGNFPDRFSGHQFPNYSSELNVNALLLGDSALYLCASSRVDRYTDTQYFGPGTRLTVL.

The chain recombines TRBV5-1 with TRBJ2-5; 7 bases fit TRBD1. With 0 bases clipped from V and 4 bases from J, the junction kept 3 bases outside the gene matches. The CDR3 consists of 14 residues. From germline, CDR1 is SGHRS and CDR2 YFSETQ. The DNA of the CDR3 is TGCGCCAGCAGCTTGGGCCGGGACAGAGAGACCCAGTACTTC. Amino acid sequence: CASSLGRDRETQYF.

V and J are TRBV4-3 and TRBJ1-2; D is uncertain. Deletions cut 4 bases from V and 2 bases from J, with 20 bases between. This CDR3 spans 17 amino acids. Germline-derived CDR1 and CDR2 are LGHNA and YSLEER. CDR3: CASSRIWVGSGNYGYTF. The CDR3 coding sequence is TGCGCCAGCAGCCGCATATGGGTCGGCAGTGGGAACTATGGCTACACCTTC.

This clone has more than one count but fewer than ten. The chain employs TRBV5-4 and TRBJ2-5, with 10 bases aligning to TRBD2. The CDR3 spans 17 residues. Trimming cost V 3 bases and J 3 bases; bases outside gene matches: 11. Germline loops: CDR1 SGHNT, CDR2 YYREEE (reference sequence). This chain's CDR3 is CASSYLTLLAGEETQYF. CDR3 in DNA: TGTGCCAGCAGCTACTTGACACTCCTAGCGGGGGAAGAGACCCAGTACTTC.

CDR3 sequence reads: CAWSAVTHHGYTF. The CDR3, as DNA: TGTGCCTGGAGTGCCGTAACTCATCATGGCTACACCTTC. The rearrangement links TRBV30 to TRBJ1-2; no firm D call. Germline lookup yields CDR1 GTSNPN and CDR2 SVGIG (reference sequence). The CDR3 loop spans 13 amino acids. Trimming cost V 1 base and J 6 bases, with 12 bases left between them.

The CDR3 loop is CAWSVYQGARGNQPQHF. CDR3 bases: TGTGCCTGGAGTGTATACCAGGGGGCGCGAGGCAATCAGCCCCAGCATTTT. The chain joins TRBV30 to TRBJ1-5; 8 positions match TRBD1. This CDR3 is 17 amino acids long. Germline V CDR1 and CDR2: GTSNPN, SVGIG (reference sequence). The trim removed 0 bases at V and 2 bases at J, leaving 9 bases unmatched.

The table lists this clone with a few counts. The chain couples TRBV15 to TRBJ2-7; 9 nucleotides align to TRBD2. Germline-derived CDR1 and CDR2 are LNHNV and YYDKDF (reference sequence). Losses at the gene ends were 5 bases for V and 1 base for J; bases not matched to a gene: 6. The CDR3 is 15 residues long. This chain's CDR3 is CATSSLAGLSYEQYF. CDR3 nucleotides: TGTGCCACCAGCTCTCTAGCGGGGCTGTCCTACGAGCAGTACTTC.

V is TRBV5-4 and J is TRBJ1-3; 12 bases agree with TRBD1. V gave up 4 bases and J gave up 1 base; unmatched junction bases: 3. There are 16 residues in the CDR3. Germline-derived CDR1 and CDR2 are SGHNT and YYREEE (reference sequence). The chain's CDR3 is CASSRDRGQSGNTIYF. The CDR3 nucleotides read TGTGCCAGCAGCAGGGACAGGGGGCAGTCTGGAAACACCATATATTTT.

The rearrangement links TRBV5-6 to TRBJ2-5, with 13 bases matching TRBD2. V was clipped by 4 bases and J by 7 bases; unmatched bases: 7. Germline V gives CDR1 SGHDT, CDR2 YYEEEE. The CDR3 extends over 15 amino acids. This CDR3 is CASSVLAGGTLTQYF. The CDR3 nucleotides read TGTGCCAGCAGCGTACTAGCGGGGGGGACCTTGACCCAGTACTTC.

The CDR3 is CASSQSKGRNYGYTF. The CDR3 DNA follows: TGCGCCAGCAGTCAATCCAAGGGAAGGAACTATGGCTACACCTTC. This chain links TRBV23-1 with TRBJ1-2; D unresolved. TRBV23-1 is an ORF, with its function uncertain. This CDR3 comprises 15 residues. V lost 0 bases, J lost 2 bases, and 10 bases lay in between.

The sample holds a few counts of this clone. This chain joins TRBV19 and TRBJ1-5; D is undetermined. The V end was cut by 7 bases, the J end by 10 bases, with 17 bases between. Germline V CDR1 and CDR2: LNHDA, SQIVND (reference sequence). This CDR3 has 13 amino acids. The CDR3 DNA is TGTGCCAGTAAGGCAGCAGGACCCTTTCCCCAGCATTTT. This gives the protein CASKAAGPFPQHF. The full variable domain, its missing parts supplied by reference TRBV19 and TRBJ1-5, is DGGITQSPKYLFRKEGQNVTLSCEQNLNHDAMYWYRQDPGQGLRLIYYSQIVNDFQKGDIAEGYSVSREKKESFPLTVTSAQKNPTAFYLCASKAAGPFPQHFGDGTRLSIL.

This clone appeared a few times. CDR3 nucleotides: TGTGCCAGCAGCCAACCCGAGGGTGGCTACACCTTC. Translated, it gives CASSQPEGGYTF. This chain connects TRBV2 to TRBJ1-2; no firm D call. The germline V and J ends were trimmed by 6 bases and 7 bases, with 12 bases remaining between them. CDR3 length: 12 residues. Germline loops: CDR1 SNHLY, CDR2 FYNNEI.